This T cell receptor (beta chain) was recorded in a study of blood T cells in healthy people across ages. Primed by a sample-barcoded 5' primer and a J-beta primer mix, a second PCR proceeded for about 6 to 11 cycles. A minimum of 2.5 million CDR3-containing paired-end reads was obtained for each sample. TCRdb recomputed calls from the 5' RACE reads with MiXCR, one row per CDR3 protein. The sample lists roughly 1.9 million distinct CDR3 sequences, about two fifths occurring once. Study-wide points: Expanded clonotype changes were possibly confounded by unknown donor CMV status.

Germline V gene lookup returns CDR1 SEHNR and CDR2 FQNEAQ (reference sequence). There are 12 residues in the CDR3. V lost 8 bases and J 2 bases, leaving 9 bases between the germline ends. This clonotype has more than one count but fewer than ten. Its target is unknown. The chain uses TRBV7-9 and TRBJ2-5; tentatively, D is TRBD2 (5 bases). Source material: blood. This clonotype was sampled from a human donor in good health. DNA for the CDR3: TGTGCCAGCGGAGGCCATCAAGAGACCCAGTACTTC. Translation gives CASGGHQETQYF.